The 8 T cell receptor beta chains below all came from one sample that was sequenced in a study of vaccination effects on CD4 cells after COVID-19. Which antigens these TCRs recognize remains unknown. Clones were read by immunoSEQ multiplex PCR, and TCRdb kept only the in-frame ones, dropping some. The table records roughly 34,000 clones, around three quarters of them present only once. Following a roughly 9-day culture, CD4+ T cells were purified. The source was CD4+ T cells from PBMCs cultured without peptide, collected before COVID-19 vaccination. The receptors here all came from a human donor who received a COVID-19 vaccine.

This clone was recorded a few times. The chain joins TRBV10-3 to TRBJ1-3, with no clear D. Trimming stripped 0 bases from V and 0 bases from J, with 6 bases between. The CDR3 has 15 amino acids. Germline assignment: CDR1 ENHRY and CDR2 SYGVKD. The CDR3: CAISESGSSGNTIYF. The CDR3, as DNA: TGTGCCATCAGTGAGTCGGGCTCCTCTGGAAACACCATATATTTT.

V is TRBV3-1 (or the pseudogene TRBV3-2) and J is TRBJ2-1, with 9 positions matching TRBD1. Germline assignment: CDR1 LGHDT and CDR2 YNNKEL (reference sequence). This CDR3 has 14 amino acids. The V and J ends lost 5 bases and 4 bases, in that order; junction bases with no gene match: 3. The CDR3 spells CASSDRGYYNEQFF. CDR3 DNA sequence: TGTGCCAGCAGCGACAGGGGGTATTACAATGAGCAGTTCTTC.

The V gene is TRBV4-1, the J gene TRBJ1-5, with unresolved D. V lost 3 bases and J 1 base, leaving 19 bases between the germline ends. This CDR3 has 18 residues. Germline loops: CDR1 MGHRA, CDR2 YSYEKL. The CDR3 DNA follows: TGCGCCAGCAGCCAGGGGTCGGCTAACATCAGAAGCAATCAGCCCCAGCATTTT. Translated, it gives CASSQGSANIRSNQPQHF.

The chain employs TRBV10-3 and TRBJ1-5; D may be TRBD1 (5 bases). The CDR3 spans 15 residues. Between the trimmed V and J ends, which lost 3 bases and 0 bases, there was a span of 9 bases. Germline CDR1 and CDR2: ENHRY and SYGVKD. CDR3 coding DNA: TGTGCCATCAGTGACGGGGACTATAGCAATCAGCCCCAGCATTTT. Protein: CAISDGDYSNQPQHF.

The chain uses TRBV5-4 and TRBJ2-3; the D is unclear. The germline gives CDR1 SGHNT, CDR2 YYREEE (reference sequence). CDR3 length: 15 residues. Trimming left V 2 bases short and J 5 bases short, with 15 bases between. The CDR3 bases are TGTGCCAGCAGCTTTGTGGGTTTTCGCGAAGATACGCAGTATTTT. This codes for CASSFVGFREDTQYF.

The rearrangement links TRBV12-3 or TRBV12-4 to TRBJ1-1; 10 bases are a match to TRBD1. The CDR3 is 13 residues long. V lost 5 bases, J lost 10 bases, and 7 bases stayed unmatched. This CDR3 is CASSPGTGVRAFF. DNA of the CDR3: TGTGCCAGCAGTCCCGGGACAGGGGTTAGAGCTTTCTTT.

The chain's CDR3 is CASSFWTGLSNQPQHF. CDR3 DNA sequence: TGTGCCAGCAGCTTCTGGACAGGGCTGAGCAATCAGCCCCAGCATTTT. The chain employs TRBV5-6 and TRBJ1-5, with 8 nucleotides matching TRBD1. Germline V CDR1 and CDR2: SGHDT, YYEEEE. This CDR3 has 16 amino acids. J gave up 1 base and V 2 bases, and 5 bases lay outside the gene matches.

The chain joins TRBV5-1 to TRBJ2-3, with 8 bases aligning to TRBD2. Trimming took 4 bases from V and 2 from J; bases not matched to a gene: 3. The CDR3 spans 14 residues. Germline values: CDR1 SGHRS, CDR2 YFSETQ. CDR3 sequence reads: CASSRSGNTDTQYF. In nucleotides, the CDR3 is TGCGCCAGCAGCCGTAGCGGGAACACAGATACGCAGTATTTT.